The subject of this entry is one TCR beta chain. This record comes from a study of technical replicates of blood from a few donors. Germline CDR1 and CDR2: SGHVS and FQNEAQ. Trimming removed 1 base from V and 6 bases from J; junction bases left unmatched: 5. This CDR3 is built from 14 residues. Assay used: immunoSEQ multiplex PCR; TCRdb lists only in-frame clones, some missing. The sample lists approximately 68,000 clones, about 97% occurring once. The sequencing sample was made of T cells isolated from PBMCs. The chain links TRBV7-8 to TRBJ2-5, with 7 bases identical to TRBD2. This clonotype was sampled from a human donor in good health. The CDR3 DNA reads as TGTGCCAGCAGCTTAGGAGGGAGGGATCAGACCCAGTACTTC. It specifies CASSLGGRDQTQYF.